Below, one T cell receptor (beta chain) is given with its context. The antigen is unknown. Authors' processing steps: Quality scores were absent from the junction-only immunoSEQ sequences, so filtering differed. Here immunoSEQ multiplex PCR was the method, and the copy in TCRdb shows in-frame clones only, minus some. V, J and clone size are taken as reported in that table, and D and trimming were inferred from the DNA itself. The table has 2 million to 3 million clones, around nine tenths seen once. The CDR3 covers 16 residues. Trimming cost V 4 bases and J 0 bases; bases outside gene matches: 8. The germline V gene encodes CDR1 SGHNT and CDR2 YYREEE (reference sequence). This entry comes from a study of shared clonotypes between healthy human individuals. Overall study results and limits: Among donors, sharing of clonotypes was expected to be affected by sequencing depth. Memory subsets generally showed lower estimated richness than naive subsets.

Sequenced input: naive CD4+ T cells sorted from blood. As for subset: CD45RA+ positively selected. The chain recombines TRBV5-4 with TRBJ2-3, with 7 bases aligning to TRBD2. The TCR originated in a man aged 18 to 29 in good health. CDR3 nucleotides: TGTGCCAGCAGCCCCTGGGGCGGGAGTAGCACAGATACGCAGTATTTT. Encoded protein: CASSPWGGSSTDTQYF.